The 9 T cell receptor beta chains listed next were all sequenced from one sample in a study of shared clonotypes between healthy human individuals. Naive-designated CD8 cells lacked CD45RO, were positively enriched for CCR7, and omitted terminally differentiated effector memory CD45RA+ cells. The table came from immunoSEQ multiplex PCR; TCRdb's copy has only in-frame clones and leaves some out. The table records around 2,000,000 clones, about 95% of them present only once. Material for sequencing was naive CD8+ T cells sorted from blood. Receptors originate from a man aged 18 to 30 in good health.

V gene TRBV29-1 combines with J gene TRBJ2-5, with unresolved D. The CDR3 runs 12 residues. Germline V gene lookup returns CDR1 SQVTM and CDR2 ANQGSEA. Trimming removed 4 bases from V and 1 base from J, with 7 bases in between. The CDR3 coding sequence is TGCAGCGTTGTGGGTAGCCAAGAGACCCAGTACTTC. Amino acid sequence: CSVVGSQETQYF.

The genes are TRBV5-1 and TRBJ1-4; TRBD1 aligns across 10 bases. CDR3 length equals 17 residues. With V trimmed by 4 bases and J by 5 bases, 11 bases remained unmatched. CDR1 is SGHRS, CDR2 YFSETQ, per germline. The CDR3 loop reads CASSKSPGQGQNEKLFF. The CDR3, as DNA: TGCGCCAGCAGCAAAAGCCCGGGACAGGGGCAGAATGAAAAACTGTTTTTT.

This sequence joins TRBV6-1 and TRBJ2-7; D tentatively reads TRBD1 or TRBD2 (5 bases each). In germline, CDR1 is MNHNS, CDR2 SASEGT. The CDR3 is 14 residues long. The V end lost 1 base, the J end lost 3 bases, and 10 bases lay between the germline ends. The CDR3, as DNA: TGTGCCAGCAGTGAAGAGGGGACGATCTACGAGCAGTACTTC. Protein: CASSEEGTIYEQYF.

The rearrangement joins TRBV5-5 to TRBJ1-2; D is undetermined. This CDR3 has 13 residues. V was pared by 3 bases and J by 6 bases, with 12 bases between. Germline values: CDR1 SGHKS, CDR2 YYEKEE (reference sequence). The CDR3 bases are TGTGCCAGCAGCTCCGTGATAGGCGATGGCTACACCTTC. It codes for CASSSVIGDGYTF.

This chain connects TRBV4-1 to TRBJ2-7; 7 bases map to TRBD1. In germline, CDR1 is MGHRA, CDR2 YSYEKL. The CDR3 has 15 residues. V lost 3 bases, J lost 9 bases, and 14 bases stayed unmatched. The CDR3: CASSHPGTVANGQYF. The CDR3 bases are TGCGCCAGCAGCCACCCTGGGACAGTTGCTAACGGGCAGTACTTC.

This chain's CDR3 is CASSYSYVEGHTQYF. CDR3 nucleotide sequence: TGTGCCAGCAGTTACTCCTACGTTGAGGGCCATACGCAGTATTTT. The rearrangement uses TRBV6-6 and TRBJ2-3; a possible D gene is TRBD2 (5 bases). V was cut by 0 bases and J by 7 bases, with 14 bases left in between. CDR3 length equals 15 residues. Germline values: CDR1 MNHNY, CDR2 SVGAGI (reference sequence).

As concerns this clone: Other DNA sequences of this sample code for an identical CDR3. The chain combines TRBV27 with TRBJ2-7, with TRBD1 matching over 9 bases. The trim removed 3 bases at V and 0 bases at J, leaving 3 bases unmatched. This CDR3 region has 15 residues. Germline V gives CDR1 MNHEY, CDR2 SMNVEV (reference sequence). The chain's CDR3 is CASSLKGQGSYEQYF. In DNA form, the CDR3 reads TGTGCCAGCAGTTTGAAGGGACAGGGCTCCTACGAGCAGTACTTC.

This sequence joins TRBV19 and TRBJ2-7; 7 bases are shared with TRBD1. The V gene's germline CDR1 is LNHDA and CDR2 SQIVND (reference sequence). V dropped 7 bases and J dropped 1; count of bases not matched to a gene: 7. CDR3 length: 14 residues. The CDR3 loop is CASTGTAWSYEQYF. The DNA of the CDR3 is TGTGCCAGTACGGGGACAGCTTGGTCCTACGAGCAGTACTTC.

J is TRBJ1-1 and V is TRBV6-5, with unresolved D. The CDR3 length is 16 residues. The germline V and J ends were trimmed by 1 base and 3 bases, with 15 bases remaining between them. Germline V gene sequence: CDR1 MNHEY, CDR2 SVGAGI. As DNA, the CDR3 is TGTGCCAGCAGTTACTTTCTAGGTGGTAAAGACACTGAAGCTTTCTTT. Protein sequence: CASSYFLGGKDTEAFF.